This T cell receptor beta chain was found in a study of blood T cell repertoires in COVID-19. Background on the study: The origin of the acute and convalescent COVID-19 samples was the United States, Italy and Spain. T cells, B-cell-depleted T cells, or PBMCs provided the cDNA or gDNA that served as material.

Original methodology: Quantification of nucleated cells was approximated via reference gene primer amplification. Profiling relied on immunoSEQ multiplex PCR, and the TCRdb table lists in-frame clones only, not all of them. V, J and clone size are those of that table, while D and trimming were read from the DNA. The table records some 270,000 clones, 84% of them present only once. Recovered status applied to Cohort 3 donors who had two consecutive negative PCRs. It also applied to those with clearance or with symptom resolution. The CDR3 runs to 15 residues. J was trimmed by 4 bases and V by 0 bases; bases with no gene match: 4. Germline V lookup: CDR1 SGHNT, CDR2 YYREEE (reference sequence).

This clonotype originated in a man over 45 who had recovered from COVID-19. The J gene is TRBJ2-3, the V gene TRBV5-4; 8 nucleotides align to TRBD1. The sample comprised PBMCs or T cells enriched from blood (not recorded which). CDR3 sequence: CASSLGAGGPDTQYF. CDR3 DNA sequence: TGTGCCAGCAGCTTGGGGGCAGGGGGCCCAGATACGCAGTATTTT.